The TCR beta chain under discussion was sequenced for a study of T cells after yellow fever vaccination. General study findings and limits: Detected again after the booster were most primary-vaccination clones, at roughly 95% CD4 and 70% to 90% CD8. A weaker but faster secondary response was observed, peaking on day 5 versus 15.

5'RACE template switching produced TCR cDNA carrying a universal primer site and UMIs. One entry per CDR3 protein results from TCRdb running MiXCR on the 5' RACE reads. The table lists about 330,000 distinct CDR3 sequences, around 6.8% of them singletons. Germline V gene data show CDR1 as MNHEY and CDR2 as SMNVEV (reference sequence). Trimming removed 5 bases from V and 5 bases from J, with 13 bases in between. The CDR3 is 14 residues long. Points on this clonotype: Its antigen is not known.

Sequenced material: PBMCs, taken about 49 days after the first yellow fever vaccination. This receptor was identified in a man aged 18 to 29 who received the YFV17D yellow fever vaccine. The V call is TRBV27, the J call TRBJ2-1; the D gene is possibly TRBD2 (7 bases). The CDR3 nucleotides read TGTGCCAGCAGTGGGCGGGGGCGGAACAATGAGCAGTTCTTC. The encoded protein is CASSGRGRNNEQFF.